This T cell receptor (beta chain) was retrieved from a study of blood T cell repertoires in COVID-19. Study context: The origin of the acute and convalescent COVID-19 samples was the United States, Italy and Spain. T cells, B-cell-depleted T cells, or PBMCs supplied cDNA or gDNA.

The CDR3 sequence is 14 residues long. Trimming pared 3 bases from V and 0 bases from J, leaving 6 bases between. Per the germline V gene, CDR1 is SQVTM and CDR2 is ANQGSEA. Authors' methods: It was from reference gene primer amplification that nucleated cell counts were estimated. Data came from immunoSEQ multiplex PCR; TCRdb stores just in-frame clones and leaves some out. That table gives V, J and clone size, and the DNA gave D and trimming. The sample lists roughly 250,000 clones; 70% to 90% were seen once. The sequence came from a middle-aged woman who had recovered from COVID-19. J is TRBJ2-6 and V is TRBV29-1; the D is unclear. Sequences were obtained from peripheral blood. The CDR3 region is CSVDSGSGANVLTF. The CDR3 DNA is TGCAGCGTTGATTCGGGCTCTGGGGCCAACGTCCTGACTTTC.